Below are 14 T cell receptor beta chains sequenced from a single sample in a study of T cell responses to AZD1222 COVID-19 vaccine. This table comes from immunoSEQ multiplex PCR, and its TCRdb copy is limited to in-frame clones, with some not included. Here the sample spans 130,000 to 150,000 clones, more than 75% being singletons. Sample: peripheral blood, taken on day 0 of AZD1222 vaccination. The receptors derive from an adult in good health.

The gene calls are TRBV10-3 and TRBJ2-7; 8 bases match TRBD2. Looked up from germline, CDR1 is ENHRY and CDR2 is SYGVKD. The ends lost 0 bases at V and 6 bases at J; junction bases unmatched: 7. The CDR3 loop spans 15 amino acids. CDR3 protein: CAISESSGRGLEQYF. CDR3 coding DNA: TGTGCCATCAGTGAGTCGAGCGGGAGAGGTCTCGAGCAGTACTTC.

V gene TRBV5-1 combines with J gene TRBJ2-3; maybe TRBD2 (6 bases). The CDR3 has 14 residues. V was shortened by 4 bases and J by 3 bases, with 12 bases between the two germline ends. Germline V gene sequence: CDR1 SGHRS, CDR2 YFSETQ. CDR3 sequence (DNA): TGCGCCAGCAGCGGAGGGGATCGAACAGATACGCAGTATTTT. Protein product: CASSGGDRTDTQYF.

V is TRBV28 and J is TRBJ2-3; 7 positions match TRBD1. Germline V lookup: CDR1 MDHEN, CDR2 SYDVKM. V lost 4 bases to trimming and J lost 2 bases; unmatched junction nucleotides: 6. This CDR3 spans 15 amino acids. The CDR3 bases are TGTGCCAGCAGTTCACTCACAGGGGTCACAGATACGCAGTATTTT. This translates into CASSSLTGVTDTQYF.

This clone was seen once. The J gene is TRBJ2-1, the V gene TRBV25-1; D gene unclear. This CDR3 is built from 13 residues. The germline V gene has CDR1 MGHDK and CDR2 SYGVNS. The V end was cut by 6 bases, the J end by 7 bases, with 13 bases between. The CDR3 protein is CASRDPYRNEQFF. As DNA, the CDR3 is TGTGCCAGCAGGGACCCTTATCGGAATGAGCAGTTCTTC.

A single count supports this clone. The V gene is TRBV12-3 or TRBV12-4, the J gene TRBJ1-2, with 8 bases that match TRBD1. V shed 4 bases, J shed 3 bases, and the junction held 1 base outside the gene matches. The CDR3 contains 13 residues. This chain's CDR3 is CASSWTGHYGYTF. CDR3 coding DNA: TGTGCCAGCAGTTGGACAGGGCACTATGGCTACACCTTC.

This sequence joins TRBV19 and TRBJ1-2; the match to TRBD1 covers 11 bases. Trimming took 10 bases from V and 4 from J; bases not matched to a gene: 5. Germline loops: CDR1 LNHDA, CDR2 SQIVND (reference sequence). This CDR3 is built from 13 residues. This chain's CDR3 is CATAGQGVYGYTF. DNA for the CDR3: TGTGCCACCGCGGGACAGGGGGTCTATGGCTACACCTTC. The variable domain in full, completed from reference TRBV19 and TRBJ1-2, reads DGGITQSPKYLFRKEGQNVTLSCEQNLNHDAMYWYRQDPGQGLRLIYYSQIVNDFQKGDIAEGYSVSREKKESFPLTVTSAQKNPTAFYLCATAGQGVYGYTFGSGTRLTVV.

CDR3 sequence reads: CASSYRDQSSYEQYF. CDR3 DNA sequence: TGTGCCAGTAGTTACAGGGACCAAAGCTCCTACGAGCAGTACTTC. This chain connects TRBV19 to TRBJ2-7, with D possibly TRBD1 on 6 matching bases. CDR1 is LNHDA and CDR2 is SQIVND in the germline V gene (reference sequence). CDR3 length: 15 residues. Deletions cut 5 bases from V and 0 bases from J, with 14 bases between.

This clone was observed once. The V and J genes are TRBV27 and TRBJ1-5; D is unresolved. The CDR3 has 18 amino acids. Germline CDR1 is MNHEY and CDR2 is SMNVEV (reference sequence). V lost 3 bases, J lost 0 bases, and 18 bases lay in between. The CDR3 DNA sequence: TGTGCCAGCAGTTTGCGGTTCGGCAGCCTTTATAGCAATCAGCCCCAGCATTTT. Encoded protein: CASSLRFGSLYSNQPQHF.

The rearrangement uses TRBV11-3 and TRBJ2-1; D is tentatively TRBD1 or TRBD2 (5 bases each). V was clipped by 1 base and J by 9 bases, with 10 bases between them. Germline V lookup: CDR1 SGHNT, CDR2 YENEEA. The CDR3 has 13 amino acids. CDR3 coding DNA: TGTGCCAGCAGCTTAGGAGGGGTGGGTGAGCAGTTCTTC. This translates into CASSLGGVGEQFF.

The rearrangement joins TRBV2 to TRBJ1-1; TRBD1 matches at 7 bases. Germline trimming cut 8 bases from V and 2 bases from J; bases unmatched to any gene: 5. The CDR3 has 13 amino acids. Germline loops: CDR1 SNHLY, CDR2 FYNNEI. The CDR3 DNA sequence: TGTGCCAGCCGGGGACAGCCAAACACTGAAGCTTTCTTT. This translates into CASRGQPNTEAFF. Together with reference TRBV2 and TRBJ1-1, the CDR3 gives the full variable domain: EPEVTQTPSHQVTQMGQEVILRCVPISNHLYFYWYRQILGQKVEFLVSFYNNEISEKSEIFDDQFSVERPDGSNFTLKIRSTKLEDSAMYFCASRGQPNTEAFFGQGTRLTVV.

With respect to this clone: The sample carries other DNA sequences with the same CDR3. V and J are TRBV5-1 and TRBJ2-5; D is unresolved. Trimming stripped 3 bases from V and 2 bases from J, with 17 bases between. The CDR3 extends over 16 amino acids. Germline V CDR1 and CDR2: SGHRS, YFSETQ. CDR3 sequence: CASSSSPGRRQETQYF. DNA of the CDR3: TGCGCCAGCAGCTCCTCCCCGGGTCGCCGACAAGAGACCCAGTACTTC.

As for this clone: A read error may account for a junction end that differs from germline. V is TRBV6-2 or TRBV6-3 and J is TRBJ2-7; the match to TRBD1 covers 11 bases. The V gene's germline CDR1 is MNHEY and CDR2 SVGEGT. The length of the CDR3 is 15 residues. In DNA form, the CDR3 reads TGTGCCAGCAGCCACGTGGGACAGGGGGACCACGAGCAGTACTTT. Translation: CASSHVGQGDHEQYF.

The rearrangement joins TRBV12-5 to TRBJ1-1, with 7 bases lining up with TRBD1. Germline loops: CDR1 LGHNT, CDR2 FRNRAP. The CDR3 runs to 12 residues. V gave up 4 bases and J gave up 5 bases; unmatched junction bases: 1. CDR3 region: CASGWGQTEAFF. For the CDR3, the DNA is TGTGCTAGTGGTTGGGGACAGACTGAAGCTTTCTTT.

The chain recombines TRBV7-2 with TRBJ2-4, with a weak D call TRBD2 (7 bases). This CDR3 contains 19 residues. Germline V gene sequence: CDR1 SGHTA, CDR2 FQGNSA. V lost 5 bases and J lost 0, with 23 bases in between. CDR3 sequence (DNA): TGTGCCAGCAGCAGGGGGGAGGGCCGGCGGACCCTAGCCAAAAACATTCAGTACTTC. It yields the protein CASSRGEGRRTLAKNIQYF.